This T cell receptor beta chain was recorded in a study of siplizumab effects on memory and regulatory T cells. Findings of the study overall: For mappable alloreactive CD4+ clones, the mean Treg-derived fraction was roughly 70% with siplizumab and approximately 27% in controls. Naive T cells appeared more varied than memory cells and looked like key alloresponse contributors. Whether proliferating Tregs in siplizumab cultures suppress was not functionally confirmed.

As to this clone: The target antigen is unknown.

Measured with immunoSEQ multiplex PCR; TCRdb has only the in-frame clones, and not every one. This table has 94,000 or so clones, 93% appearing once. What was sequenced was CD8+ T cells sorted from blood. This sequence was found in a human donor in good health.

The DNA for the CDR3 is TGCGCCAGCAGTCATTTAGCAGCCCATAGCAATCAGCCCCAGCATTTT. Translating gives CASSHLAAHSNQPQHF. The V gene is TRBV23-1, the J gene TRBJ1-5; D gene unclear. TRBV23-1 is an ORF, and what it does is uncertain. CDR3 length: 16 amino acids. V gave up 3 bases and J gave up 0 bases, with 12 bases separating them.